The clone carrying this T cell receptor (beta chain) was found many times. The data originate from a study of early T cells in non-severe SARS-CoV-2 infection. Germline-derived CDR1 and CDR2 are LGHDT and YNNKEL (reference sequence). The CDR3 is made up of 17 amino acids. The V end lost 0 bases, the J end lost 6 bases, and 20 bases lay between the germline ends. TCRdb passed the 5' RACE reads through MiXCR, listing each CDR3 protein once. The table shows fewer than 60,000 distinct CDR3 sequences, with 9.4% occurring only once. J is TRBJ1-1 and V is TRBV3-1, with D unresolved. This receptor was obtained from an adult who was a healthcare worker with PCR-confirmed SARS-CoV-2 infection or an uninfected control (not recorded which). The sequences come from whole blood, collected at baseline. The DNA for the CDR3 is TGTGCCAGCAGCCAAGACGGGCAGTCAGCGAAAACGGCTGAAGCTTTCTTT. As protein: CASSQDGQSAKTAEAFF.